Below, 29 T cell receptor beta chains from the same sample are listed, as sequenced in a study of blood T cell repertoires in COVID-19 (dated by TCRdb to 2018 to 2020). Receptor libraries were prepared by the immunoSEQ multiplex PCR assay. Not all clones reach the TCRdb copy of this immuneACCESS table, which keeps in-frame sequences only. Checked studies attribute under half of the gap to unresolved V genes and leave the rest unexplained. Counted in this sample were around 300,000 clones; approximately 85% of them appeared once. The ten largest clones capture about an eighth of the sample. Sequencing used peripheral blood. The receptors originated from a human donor in a cohort sampled during active COVID-19.

CDR3 protein: CASSPLSGAYNEQFF. The DNA for the CDR3 is TGTGCCAGCTCACCCTTAAGCGGGGCTTACAATGAGCAGTTCTTC. The chain combines TRBV18 with TRBJ2-1, with 7 nucleotides matching TRBD2. The CDR3 loop spans 15 amino acids. Germline V lookup: CDR1 KGHSH, CDR2 LQKENI. The V gene end was trimmed by 3 bases and the J gene end by 4 bases; junction bases not matched to a gene: 6. Filled out from reference TRBV18 and TRBJ2-1, the complete variable domain reads NAGVMQNPRHLVRRRGQEARLRCSPMKGHSHVYWYRQLPEEGLKFMVYLQKENIIDESGMPKERFSAEFPKEGPSILRIQQVVRGDSAAYFCASSPLSGAYNEQFFGPGTRLTVL.

The rearrangement links TRBV4-1 to TRBJ1-1, with D possibly TRBD1 on 5 matching bases. Trimming removed 1 base from V and 2 bases from J, with 14 bases in between. Germline V gene sequence: CDR1 MGHRA, CDR2 YSYEKL. The CDR3 runs 16 residues. CDR3 sequence (DNA): TGCGCCAGCAGCCAAGGGTCAGGGCCAAGAAACACTGAAGCTTTCTTT. Amino acids: CASSQGSGPRNTEAFF.

This clone was counted a few times. This chain uses TRBV3-1 (or the pseudogene TRBV3-2) with TRBJ2-7; possible D gene TRBD1, 6 bases. This CDR3 is 14 amino acids long. V was pared by 5 bases and J by 9 bases, with 20 bases between. Germline V gene lookup returns CDR1 LGHDT and CDR2 YNNKEL (reference sequence). The CDR3 reads CASSYRDNGEWQYF. The CDR3 nucleotides read TGTGCCAGCAGCTACCGGGACAACGGCGAGTGGCAGTACTTC.

The rearrangement uses TRBV19 and TRBJ1-5, with D tentatively TRBD1 (5 bases). This CDR3 has 14 residues. Germline V lookup: CDR1 LNHDA, CDR2 SQIVND (reference sequence). Trimming shortened V by 5 bases and J by 11 bases, and 19 bases separated the two germline ends. The DNA of the CDR3 is TGTGCCAGTAGTTCCTTCACGGGCGGGGGGTCCCAGCATTTT. Amino acids: CASSSFTGGGSQHF.

This clone was seen only once. V and J are TRBV7-9 and TRBJ2-7, with 7 bases aligning to TRBD1. Germline V gives CDR1 SEHNR, CDR2 FQNEAQ (reference sequence). V lost 5 bases to trimming and J lost 5 bases; unmatched junction nucleotides: 9. The CDR3 has 14 residues. The CDR3 region has the DNA TGTGCCAGCAGCAACTACAGGGGATATGACGAGCAGTACTTC. Translation gives CASSNYRGYDEQYF. Complete variable domain (other parts from reference TRBV7-9 and TRBJ2-7): DTGVSQNPRHKITKRGQNVTFRCDPISEHNRLYWYRQTLGQGPEFLTYFQNEAQLEKSRLLSDRFSAERPKGSFSTLEIQRTEQGDSAMYLCASSNYRGYDEQYFGPGTRLTVT.

This rearrangement joins TRBV2 to TRBJ1-2, with TRBD1 as a possible D gene (5 bases). The germline gives CDR1 SNHLY, CDR2 FYNNEI. V was shortened by 8 bases and J by 5 bases, with 15 bases between the two germline ends. The CDR3 is 13 amino acids. CDR3 DNA sequence: TGTGCCAGCCAGACTGACAGTGATTATGGCTACACCTTC. Protein: CASQTDSDYGYTF.

This sequence joins TRBV11-2 and TRBJ1-2, with D possibly being TRBD1 (6 bases). This CDR3 is 13 amino acids long. Germline loops: CDR1 SGHAT, CDR2 FQNNGV. Trimming stripped 3 bases from V and 5 bases from J, with 10 bases between. CDR3 coding DNA: TGTGCCAGCAGCTTGGGGGCTTTGTATGGCTACACCTTC. Its protein is CASSLGALYGYTF.

This chain uses TRBV7-3 with TRBJ2-1; D possibly corresponds to TRBD1 (5 bases). With 4 bases removed from V and 7 bases from J, the gap between germline ends came to 20 bases. Germline values: CDR1 SGHTA, CDR2 FQGTGA. The CDR3 is made up of 16 amino acids. The CDR3 spells CASSSNQGKLRNEQFF. DNA for the CDR3: TGTGCCAGCAGCTCCAACCAGGGAAAGTTAAGAAATGAGCAGTTCTTC.

The chain recombines TRBV6-2 or TRBV6-3 with TRBJ2-7, with D possibly being TRBD1 (6 bases). The length of the CDR3 is 14 residues. With 0 bases removed from V and 2 bases from J, the gap between germline ends came to 8 bases. From germline, CDR1 is MNHEY and CDR2 SVGEGT. CDR3 residues: CASSYSRQAYEQYF. CDR3 bases: TGTGCCAGCAGTTACTCGAGACAGGCCTACGAGCAGTACTTC.

This clone showed up just once. The J gene is TRBJ2-1, the V gene TRBV7-2, with D tentatively TRBD1 (7 bases). V lost 0 bases and J 7 bases, leaving 16 bases between the germline ends. The germline gives CDR1 SGHTA, CDR2 FQGNSA. The CDR3 totals 16 residues. CDR3 nucleotides: TGTGCCAGCAGCTTAGCGTTTCGACAGGGAGGAAATGAGCAGTTCTTC. Translated, it gives CASSLAFRQGGNEQFF.

The chain combines TRBV7-9 with TRBJ2-1, with TRBD2 identical over 11 bases. The CDR3 is 15 amino acids. From germline, CDR1 is SEHNR and CDR2 FQNEAQ (reference sequence). The J segment lost 6 bases and the V segment lost 4 bases, leaving 5 bases of the junction unmatched. The CDR3 DNA reads as TGTGCCAGCAGCTACGGGACTAGCGGAAGCAATGAGCAGTTCTTC. Translating gives CASSYGTSGSNEQFF.

V gene TRBV19 combines with J gene TRBJ1-5, with a tentative D call TRBD1 (5 bases). Germline lookup yields CDR1 LNHDA and CDR2 SQIVND (reference sequence). Trimming took 0 bases from V and 8 from J, leaving 11 bases between them. This CDR3 comprises 14 residues. CDR3 residues: CASSIDQGLKPQHF. CDR3 bases: TGTGCCAGTAGTATAGATCAGGGTTTGAAGCCCCAGCATTTT.

The chain recombines TRBV19 with TRBJ1-2; D gene unclear. Looked up from germline, CDR1 is LNHDA and CDR2 is SQIVND (reference sequence). Trimming took off 1 base at V and 5 bases at J, with 14 bases between the two ends. CDR3 length: 15 residues. This CDR3 reads CASSIGEAPGYGYTF. DNA of the CDR3: TGTGCCAGTAGTATAGGCGAGGCCCCTGGATATGGCTACACCTTC.

This clone was picked up a small number of times. The rearrangement uses TRBV19 and TRBJ2-1; TRBD2 is a possible D gene (6 bases). The CDR3 length is 18 residues. Germline CDR1 reads LNHDA; CDR2 reads SQIVND (reference sequence). V was shortened by 6 bases and J by 2 bases, with 23 bases between the two germline ends. In DNA form, the CDR3 reads TGTGCCAGTAGCAAGGTCGCGGGGATAGGGGCCCCCTACAATGAGCAGTTCTTC. It yields the protein CASSKVAGIGAPYNEQFF.

The chain employs TRBV6-1 and TRBJ1-5, with D tentatively TRBD1 (5 bases). Trimming shortened V by 1 base and J by 7 bases, and 11 bases separated the two germline ends. Germline V lookup: CDR1 MNHNS, CDR2 SASEGT. The CDR3 spans 14 residues. The CDR3 DNA reads as TGTGCCAGCAGTGAAGGACAGAACAGGCAGCCCCAGCATTTT. Protein product: CASSEGQNRQPQHF.

The CDR3 sequence: CASSQEWPTYEQYF. CDR3 bases: TGTGCCAGCAGCCAAGAGTGGCCAACCTACGAGCAGTACTTC. This sequence joins TRBV3-1 (or the pseudogene TRBV3-2) and TRBJ2-7; no clear D gene. V was trimmed by 0 bases and J by 2 bases, leaving 8 bases between them. The CDR3 covers 14 residues. Germline assignment: CDR1 LGHDT and CDR2 YNNKEL (reference sequence).

Here the CDR3 DNA reads TGTGCCATCAGTAAGGGGACACTGAACACTGAAGCTTTCTTT. Translating gives CAISKGTLNTEAFF. The V call is TRBV10-3, the J call TRBJ1-1; maybe TRBD1 (6 bases). Trimming left V 5 bases short and J 0 bases short, with 10 bases between. CDR3 size: 14 residues. Germline V CDR1 and CDR2: ENHRY, SYGVKD.

This sequence joins TRBV6-5 and TRBJ2-7; D may be TRBD1 (6 bases). The length of the CDR3 is 14 residues. Trimming took off 5 bases at V and 0 bases at J, with 11 bases between the two ends. Germline-derived CDR1 and CDR2 are MNHEY and SVGAGI. Here the CDR3 reads CASSKTGRSYEQYF. CDR3 in DNA: TGTGCCAGCAGTAAAACAGGGCGCTCCTACGAGCAGTACTTC.

The chain combines TRBV7-6 with TRBJ2-1; 7 positions match TRBD2. In germline, CDR1 is SGHVS, CDR2 FNYEAQ. With 2 bases clipped from V and 10 bases from J, the junction kept 8 bases outside the gene matches. The CDR3 length is 14 residues. The CDR3 region is CASSLWRESPEQFF. The DNA of the CDR3 is TGTGCCAGCAGCTTATGGCGGGAGTCTCCCGAGCAGTTCTTC. Together with reference TRBV7-6 and TRBJ2-1, the CDR3 gives the full variable domain: GAGVSQSPRYKVTKRGQDVALRCDPISGHVSLYWYRQALGQGPEFLTYFNYEAQQDKSGLPNDRFSAERPEGSISTLTIQRTEQRDSAMYRCASSLWRESPEQFFGPGTRLTVL.

This clone was seen only a few times. This chain links TRBV19 with TRBJ2-2; 9 bases line up with TRBD1. Germline V gives CDR1 LNHDA, CDR2 SQIVND (reference sequence). J was trimmed by 6 bases and V by 6 bases; bases with no gene match: 8. The CDR3 is 15 residues long. DNA for the CDR3: TGTGCCAGTAGCCCGGGACAGGGATATGCCGGGGAGCTGTTTTTT. Residues: CASSPGQGYAGELFF.

The rearrangement uses TRBV6-5 and TRBJ1-1, with D maybe TRBD1 (5 bases). Germline CDR1 MNHEY, CDR2 SVGAGI. Trimming removed 2 bases from V and 5 bases from J, with 15 bases in between. The CDR3 runs to 15 residues. CDR3 sequence reads: CASSYGAQVSTEAFF. The CDR3 DNA reads as TGTGCCAGCAGTTACGGGGCCCAAGTATCGACTGAAGCTTTCTTT.

V is TRBV7-6 and J is TRBJ2-2; the D is unclear. Germline lookup yields CDR1 SGHVS and CDR2 FNYEAQ. Trimming stripped 5 bases from V and 8 bases from J, with 15 bases between. The CDR3 runs 14 residues. DNA for the CDR3: TGTGCCAGCAGCCGAAGCGTGATAAAGGGGGAGCTGTTTTTT. Protein product: CASSRSVIKGELFF.

This chain links TRBV6-5 with TRBJ2-5; D is possibly TRBD2 (5 bases). V gave up 8 bases and J gave up 4 bases, with 14 bases separating them. Per the germline V gene, CDR1 is MNHEY and CDR2 is SVGAGI. CDR3 size: 13 residues. DNA of the CDR3: TGTGCCAGCGGTTTGACGGGGAGAGAGACCCAGTACTTC. This codes for CASGLTGRETQYF.

J is TRBJ1-1 and V is TRBV19; D call uncertain. Germline lookup yields CDR1 LNHDA and CDR2 SQIVND (reference sequence). This CDR3 is 13 amino acids long. V lost 4 bases to trimming and J lost 1 base, with 7 bases between them. The DNA for the CDR3 is TGTGCCAGTAGTAACCGACAGAACACTGAAGCTTTCTTT. Its translation is CASSNRQNTEAFF. The full variable domain, with the rest looked up from reference TRBV19 and TRBJ1-1, is DGGITQSPKYLFRKEGQNVTLSCEQNLNHDAMYWYRQDPGQGLRLIYYSQIVNDFQKGDIAEGYSVSREKKESFPLTVTSAQKNPTAFYLCASSNRQNTEAFFGQGTRLTVV.

J is TRBJ2-7 and V is TRBV5-5, with unresolved D. CDR3 length: 13 residues. Trimming cost V 2 bases and J 0 bases, with 6 bases left between them. Germline lookup yields CDR1 SGHKS and CDR2 YYEKEE (reference sequence). The CDR3 is CASSFGYSYEQYF. The CDR3 nucleotides are TGTGCCAGCAGCTTCGGTTACTCCTACGAGCAGTACTTC.

The rearrangement uses TRBV6-2 or TRBV6-3 and TRBJ1-3; perhaps TRBD1 as D (5 bases). Trimming left V 5 bases short and J 4 bases short, with 18 bases between. This CDR3 spans 16 amino acids. Germline lookup yields CDR1 MNHEY and CDR2 SVGEGT. CDR3 sequence (DNA): TGTGCCAGCAGTCCCATGGCAAGGGGCTACGGAAACACCATATATTTT. It translates to CASSPMARGYGNTIYF.

The chain joins TRBV13 to TRBJ1-2, with TRBD1 as a possible D gene (6 bases). CDR1 and CDR2 (germline): PRHDT, FYEKMQ (reference sequence). CDR3 length: 16 amino acids. V was clipped by 0 bases and J by 8 bases, with 19 bases between them. The CDR3 loop reads CASSLGLDRPPGGYTF. CDR3 DNA sequence: TGTGCCAGCAGCTTAGGCCTGGACAGACCCCCGGGAGGCTACACCTTC.

Here the CDR3 reads CASSFGGWQPQHF. CDR3 in DNA: TGTGCCAGCAGTTTCGGCGGGTGGCAGCCCCAGCATTTT. The chain links TRBV28 to TRBJ1-5; D ambiguous. CDR3 length equals 13 residues. With 3 bases removed from V and 7 bases from J, the gap between germline ends came to 10 bases. Germline V gives CDR1 MDHEN, CDR2 SYDVKM.

This clone was seen only once. The chain uses TRBV7-6 and TRBJ2-7; D ambiguous. Trimming removed 5 bases at V and 2 bases at J, with 7 bases between. This CDR3 spans 12 amino acids. In germline, CDR1 is SGHVS, CDR2 FNYEAQ. CDR3 DNA sequence: TGTGCCAGCAGCCCCTCTACCTACGAGCAGTACTTC. Translating it yields CASSPSTYEQYF.